Reported below is one TCR beta chain. This sample was taken from a study of blood T cell repertoires in COVID-19. Whole-study context: From T cells, B-cell-depleted T cells, or PBMCs came the material, which was cDNA or gDNA.

TCRdb keeps only in-frame clones here, not all; method: immunoSEQ multiplex PCR. The sample carries 150,000 to 200,000 clones, 85% to 95% recorded once. There are 15 residues in the CDR3. V was clipped by 6 bases and J by 6 bases; unmatched bases: 8. The germline CDR1 and CDR2 sequences are SGHVS and FNYEAQ. This chain joins TRBV7-6 and TRBJ1-6; 7 bases line up with TRBD1. Sequencing was performed on peripheral blood. This TCR derives from a woman aged 55-70 years with COVID-19, enrolled during active disease. The CDR3 spells CASRASGTANSPLHF. In DNA, the CDR3 is TGTGCCAGCAGGGCCTCCGGGACAGCTAATTCACCCCTCCACTTT.